This passage covers 30 T cell receptor beta chains from one sample sequenced in a study of blood T cell repertoires in COVID-19. Clones were read by immunoSEQ multiplex PCR, and TCRdb kept only the in-frame ones, dropping some. The sample has around 98,000 clones, approximately 86% seen once. The sample taken for sequencing was peripheral blood. These receptor sequences come from an older man with active or convalescent COVID-19.

The chain has TRBV11-2 and TRBJ2-7; D call uncertain. The germline V gene encodes CDR1 SGHAT and CDR2 FQNNGV. Trimming took 5 bases from V and 7 from J, leaving 9 bases between them. The CDR3 runs 11 residues. The CDR3 DNA reads as TGTGCCAGCAGCGCGGCCTGGGAGCAGTACTTC. Residues: CASSAAWEQYF. The full variable domain, completed using reference TRBV11-2 and TRBJ2-7, is EAGVAQSPRYKIIEKRQSVAFWCNPISGHATLYWYQQILGQGPKLLIQFQNNGVVDDSQLPKDRFSAERLKGVDSTLKIQPAKLEDSAVYLCASSAAWEQYFGPGTRLTVT.

The chain carries TRBV2 and TRBJ1-3; TRBD1 matches at 7 bases. Per germline, CDR1 SNHLY and CDR2 FYNNEI. Trimming took 7 bases from V and 2 from J; bases not matched to a gene: 2. This CDR3 contains 13 residues. The DNA of the CDR3 is TGTGCCAGCAAAGGGGGCACTGGAAACACCATATATTTT. It translates to CASKGGTGNTIYF. Based on the CDR3 plus reference TRBV2 and TRBJ1-3, the full variable domain is EPEVTQTPSHQVTQMGQEVILRCVPISNHLYFYWYRQILGQKVEFLVSFYNNEISEKSEIFDDQFSVERPDGSNFTLKIRSTKLEDSAMYFCASKGGTGNTIYFGEGSWLTVV.

The chain links TRBV4-3 to TRBJ1-4; 10 bases match TRBD1. The CDR3 sequence is 16 residues long. V gave up 0 bases and J gave up 6 bases; unmatched junction bases: 4. Looked up from germline, CDR1 is LGHNA and CDR2 is YSLEER. Written as DNA, the CDR3 is TGCGCCAGCAGCCAAGAAGGGGGACAGGGGCATGAAAAACTGTTTTTT. It translates to CASSQEGGQGHEKLFF.

The chain joins TRBV2 to TRBJ1-4, with D unclear. Germline V gene lookup returns CDR1 SNHLY and CDR2 FYNNEI. CDR3 size: 12 residues. With 5 bases removed from V and 5 bases from J, the gap between germline ends came to 6 bases. CDR3 sequence (DNA): TGTGCCAGCAGTCGTCTCAATGAAAAACTGTTTTTT. This codes for CASSRLNEKLFF.

The chain is built from TRBV6-6 and TRBJ2-5; 9 bases are a match to TRBD2. V gave up 6 bases and J gave up 7 bases; unmatched junction bases: 3. This CDR3 is 12 amino acids long. Germline loops: CDR1 MNHNY, CDR2 SVGAGI (reference sequence). Here the CDR3 reads CASRQAGGTQYF. The DNA for the CDR3 is TGTGCCAGCAGACAAGCGGGGGGGACCCAGTACTTC.

The V and J genes are TRBV12-3 or TRBV12-4 and TRBJ1-5; possibly TRBD1 for D (6 bases). The CDR3 covers 13 residues. Trimming took 0 bases from V and 7 from J, leaving 7 bases between them. CDR3 in amino acids: CASSLARGQPQHF. In DNA form, the CDR3 reads TGTGCCAGCAGTTTAGCCAGGGGACAGCCCCAGCATTTT.

A few counts support this clone. In DNA, the CDR3 is TGTGCCAGCGGCCCTCAGGGGCCTAATTCACCCCTCCACTTT. Translation gives CASGPQGPNSPLHF. The chain joins TRBV11-2 to TRBJ1-6, with D possibly being TRBD1 (6 bases). Trimming cost V 8 bases and J 6 bases, with 14 bases left between them. This CDR3 has 14 residues. Germline values: CDR1 SGHAT, CDR2 FQNNGV.

The rearrangement uses TRBV18 and TRBJ1-5; D gene ambiguous. The V gene lost 8 bases and the J gene lost 0 bases, with 14 bases spanning the gap. The CDR3 has 15 amino acids. Germline loops: CDR1 KGHSH, CDR2 LQKENI. Written as DNA, the CDR3 is TGTGCCAGCACCTCACAGAGTAATAGCAATCAGCCCCAGCATTTT. This sequence encodes CASTSQSNSNQPQHF.

This chain links TRBV6-5 with TRBJ1-4, with a possible D match to TRBD1 (5 bases). Germline CDR1 is MNHEY and CDR2 is SVGAGI. V was trimmed by 6 bases and J by 0 bases, leaving 5 bases between them. The CDR3 runs 13 residues. The CDR3 protein is CASRTATNEKLFF. Written as DNA, the CDR3 is TGTGCCAGCAGGACAGCAACTAATGAAAAACTGTTTTTT.

This clone has only a few counts. CDR3 sequence (DNA): TGCGCCAGCAGCTTGGGGGCGGGGTTGGGTGAGCAGTTCTTC. Residues: CASSLGAGLGEQFF. The gene calls are TRBV5-1 and TRBJ2-1; possibly TRBD2 for D (6 bases). Germline V lookup: CDR1 SGHRS, CDR2 YFSETQ. With 0 bases removed from V and 9 bases from J, the gap between germline ends came to 13 bases. This CDR3 is 14 amino acids long.

This chain links TRBV9 with TRBJ1-2; 10 bases align to TRBD1. V lost 4 bases and J lost 2; bases outside the gene matches: 5. The CDR3 has 15 residues. Germline-derived CDR1 and CDR2 are SGDLS and YYNGEE. The CDR3: CASSLGQGGNYGYTF. CDR3 nucleotide sequence: TGTGCCAGCAGCCTCGGACAGGGGGGGAACTATGGCTACACCTTC. Full variable domain (rest looked up from reference TRBV9 and TRBJ1-2): DSGVTQTPKHLITATGQRVTLRCSPRSGDLSVYWYQQSLDQGLQFLIQYYNGEERAKGNILERFSAQQFPDLHSELNLSSLELGDSALYFCASSLGQGGNYGYTFGSGTRLTVV.

In its sample, this clone was seen once. The chain recombines TRBV15 with TRBJ2-3, with D perhaps matching TRBD1 (5 bases). The CDR3 contains 16 residues. The germline V gene encodes CDR1 LNHNV and CDR2 YYDKDF (reference sequence). V shed 3 bases and J shed 6 bases, with 19 bases lying between them. The chain's CDR3 is CATSRQVGRDGDTQYF. Written as DNA, the CDR3 is TGTGCCACCAGCAGGCAGGTGGGCAGGGATGGGGATACGCAGTATTTT.

This chain connects TRBV27 to TRBJ1-6, with 8 bases fitting TRBD1. The CDR3 is 19 residues long. Unmatched junction bases numbered 21, after V lost 5 bases and J lost 9 bases. Looked up from germline, CDR1 is MNHEY and CDR2 is SMNVEV (reference sequence). As DNA, the CDR3 is TGTGCCAGCAGTATCGACAGGGGAATGGGAGGGGGTACGGGTTCACCCCTCCACTTT. Amino acid sequence: CASSIDRGMGGGTGSPLHF.

The chain is built from TRBV14 and TRBJ2-7; 8 bases agree with TRBD1. Germline CDR1 reads SGHDN; CDR2 reads FVKESK. V was clipped by 2 bases and J by 6 bases; unmatched bases: 12. The CDR3 sequence is 16 residues long. CDR3 in amino acids: CASSQTGTGVFGEQYF. The CDR3, as DNA: TGTGCCAGCAGCCAAACCGGGACAGGAGTATTTGGCGAGCAGTACTTC. Together with reference TRBV14 and TRBJ2-7, the CDR3 gives the full variable domain: EAGVTQFPSHSVIEKGQTVTLRCDPISGHDNLYWYRRVMGKEIKFLLHFVKESKQDESGMPNNRFLAERTGGTYSTLKVQPAELEDSGVYFCASSQTGTGVFGEQYFGPGTRLTVT.

The CDR3 spells CASSQASGGAEQETQYF. The CDR3 DNA is TGTGCCAGCAGCCAGGCCAGCGGGGGGGCTGAGCAAGAGACCCAGTACTTC. The chain joins TRBV3-1 (or the pseudogene TRBV3-2) to TRBJ2-5; TRBD2 matches 10 bases. Germline assignment: CDR1 LGHDT and CDR2 YNNKEL (reference sequence). V was pared by 3 bases and J by 2 bases, with 9 bases of the junction left unmatched. This CDR3 has 17 residues.

The chain employs TRBV3-1 (or the pseudogene TRBV3-2) and TRBJ1-6; no firm D call. This CDR3 is 13 amino acids long. Germline loops: CDR1 LGHDT, CDR2 YNNKEL (reference sequence). The germline V and J ends were trimmed by 8 bases and 1 base, with 6 bases remaining between them. The CDR3 nucleotides are TGTGCCAGCGGGAGTTCCTATAATTCACCCCTCCACTTT. This codes for CASGSSYNSPLHF.

This clone was seen once. This sequence joins TRBV28 and TRBJ2-5; 8 bases agree with TRBD2. Germline CDR1 MDHEN, CDR2 SYDVKM. V was clipped by 6 bases and J by 3 bases; unmatched bases: 3. CDR3 size: 13 residues. Written as DNA, the CDR3 is TGTGCCAGCAGCCCGCGGGAGGAAGAGACCCAGTACTTC. It yields the protein CASSPREEETQYF. Variable domain in full (rest from reference TRBV28 and TRBJ2-5): DVKVTQSSRYLVKRTGEKVFLECVQDMDHENMFWYRQDPGLGLRLIYFSYDVKMKEKGDIPEGYSVSREKKERFSLILESASTNQTSMYLCASSPREEETQYFGPGTRLLVL.

The table lists this clone with a count of one. V usage is TRBV30 and J usage is TRBJ1-1; D gene uncertain. This CDR3 spans 12 amino acids. Germline loops: CDR1 GTSNPN, CDR2 SVGIG (reference sequence). Deletions cut 3 bases from V and 1 base from J, with 6 bases between. The DNA of the CDR3 is TGTGCCTGGAGATATAGGAACACTGAAGCTTTCTTT. Translation gives CAWRYRNTEAFF.

This chain links TRBV18 with TRBJ2-5; tentative D call: TRBD1 (6 bases). The ends were cut back, 4 bases at V and 2 bases at J, with 14 bases in the middle. Germline V gene lookup returns CDR1 KGHSH and CDR2 LQKENI. The CDR3 runs to 15 residues. In nucleotides, the CDR3 is TGTGCCAGCTCACTGTGGGGGCGCTCACAAGAGACCCAGTACTTC. This encodes CASSLWGRSQETQYF.

This chain joins TRBV9 and TRBJ1-1, with D unresolved. Trimming removed 2 bases at V and 10 bases at J, with 15 bases between. The CDR3 totals 13 residues. CDR1 and CDR2 from the germline V gene are SGDLS and YYNGEE. The CDR3 nucleotides read TGTGCCAGCAGCGTTTCCCCTCTCAGCGGAGCTTTCTTT. As protein: CASSVSPLSGAFF.

This chain uses TRBV7-2 with TRBJ1-6; no firm D call. Germline V gene lookup returns CDR1 SGHTA and CDR2 FQGNSA. The V end was cut by 4 bases, the J end by 14 bases, with 15 bases between. The length of the CDR3 is 13 residues. CDR3 nucleotides: TGTGCCAGCAGCTCGCCGCTCCAAGAGTCCCTCCACTTT. Amino acid sequence: CASSSPLQESLHF.

The chain employs TRBV11-3 and TRBJ2-5; weak D call: TRBD2 (5 bases). Germline CDR1 is SGHNT and CDR2 is YENEEA. V was cut by 5 bases and J by 7 bases, with 11 bases left in between. The CDR3 has 12 amino acids. The CDR3 region has the DNA TGTGCCAGCAGCCTCCAGGCGGGGACCCAGTACTTC. Amino acids: CASSLQAGTQYF.

The V and J genes are TRBV11-1 and TRBJ1-4, with TRBD1 matching 9 bases. Losses at the gene ends were 8 bases for V and 8 bases for J; bases not matched to a gene: 6. CDR1 is SGHAT and CDR2 is FQDESV in the germline V gene (reference sequence). CDR3 length: 13 residues. CDR3: CASSWDRDEKLFF. The DNA of the CDR3 is TGTGCCAGCTCTTGGGACAGGGACGAAAAACTGTTTTTT. Looking up the rest from reference TRBV11-1 and TRBJ1-4 gives the full variable domain: EAEVAQSPRYKITEKSQAVAFWCDPISGHATLYWYRQILGQGPELLVQFQDESVVDDSQLPKDRFSAERLKGVDSTLKIQPAELGDSAMYLCASSWDRDEKLFFGSGTQLSVL.

The chain carries TRBV18 and TRBJ2-5; perhaps TRBD1 as D (6 bases). V lost 2 bases and J 3 bases, leaving 13 bases between the germline ends. CDR1 and CDR2 from the germline V gene are KGHSH and LQKENI. This CDR3 contains 15 residues. DNA of the CDR3: TGTGCCAGCTCACCAGGGGGCGCGTCTGAAGAGACCCAGTACTTC. Residues: CASSPGGASEETQYF.

The V and J genes are TRBV4-1 and TRBJ2-3; TRBD2 matches 7 bases. Germline-derived CDR1 and CDR2 are MGHRA and YSYEKL. J gave up 0 bases and V 4 bases, and 7 bases lay outside the gene matches. The CDR3 length is 16 residues. For the CDR3, the DNA is TGCGCCAGCAGCCTGGGAGGGCTCACTAGCACAGATACGCAGTATTTT. This encodes CASSLGGLTSTDTQYF.

The chain joins TRBV15 to TRBJ1-1, with 7 positions matching TRBD1. Looked up from germline, CDR1 is LNHNV and CDR2 is YYDKDF (reference sequence). Trimming at V came to 5 bases and at J to 0 bases, leaving 3 bases not matched to a gene. This CDR3 region has 14 residues. CDR3 residues: CATSGDSLNTEAFF. The CDR3 bases are TGTGCCACCAGCGGGGACAGCTTGAACACTGAAGCTTTCTTT.

The rearrangement joins TRBV4-2 to TRBJ2-7; D remains ambiguous. This CDR3 has 12 amino acids. CDR1 is LGHNA and CDR2 is YNFKEQ in the germline V gene. Trimming took off 5 bases at V and 4 bases at J, with 9 bases between the two ends. The CDR3 loop is CASSSTLYEQYF. DNA for the CDR3: TGTGCCAGCAGCTCTACTCTTTACGAGCAGTACTTC.

This clone was seen once. The chain recombines TRBV7-9 with TRBJ1-5; a weak D match, TRBD1 (6 bases). The V gene's germline CDR1 is SEHNR and CDR2 FQNEAQ (reference sequence). This CDR3 comprises 14 residues. Between the trimmed V and J ends, which lost 5 bases and 6 bases, there was a span of 14 bases. As DNA, the CDR3 is TGTGCCAGCAGCAAACAGGGATTCGGTCAGCCCCAGCATTTT. Residues: CASSKQGFGQPQHF.

The chain combines TRBV7-8 with TRBJ1-1, with unresolved D. V lost 5 bases to trimming and J lost 4 bases, with 14 bases between them. The CDR3 sequence is 14 residues long. CDR1 and CDR2 (germline): SGHVS, FQNEAQ. The CDR3 coding sequence is TGTGCCAGCAGCCCACAAACAGCGGTCACTGAAGCTTTCTTT. This translates into CASSPQTAVTEAFF.

This clone was observed a handful of times. The chain carries TRBV5-1 and TRBJ1-1; the D is unclear. The V end was cut by 0 bases, the J end by 4 bases, with 13 bases between. CDR3 length: 15 amino acids. CDR1 and CDR2 (germline): SGHRS, YFSETQ. As DNA, the CDR3 is TGCGCCAGCAGCTTGGGTCGAGCGGGAGGCACTGAAGCTTTCTTT. It translates to CASSLGRAGGTEAFF.